This T cell receptor (beta chain) appears in the sequencing data of a study of blood T cells in healthy people across ages. A J-beta primer mix and a sample-barcoded 5' primer were used in a second PCR of roughly 6 to 11 cycles. Each CDR3 protein is one row after TCRdb ran MiXCR on the 5' RACE reads. The sample includes 750,000 to 1,000,000 distinct CDR3 sequences, 29% of them seen just once. Individuals who donated were healthy Caucasians from Russia aged about 6 to 90. Each donor supplied approximately 10 milliliters of peripheral blood. Notes on the study in general: There were more naive CD4+ cells and higher diversity in long-lived donors than in aged donors.

This clonotype was observed at least ten times. What it binds is unknown. V lost 5 bases and J lost 3, with 10 bases in between. Germline CDR1 and CDR2: ENHRY and SYGVKD. The CDR3 has 13 amino acids. The same sample was also used in a study of T cells of mothers and their children. From that paper: A second PCR was performed with the M1S primer. This primer added sample barcodes and 2-4 random nucleotides.

J is TRBJ1-2 and V is TRBV10-3; tentative D call: TRBD1 (5 bases). Sequencing was performed on blood. The receptor was isolated from a woman aged 40 to 50 in good health. CDR3 nucleotide sequence: TGTGCCATCAGTCCACCGGGACACTATGGCTACACCTTC. Translation: CAISPPGHYGYTF.